This T cell receptor (beta chain) stems from a study of T cell changes during pregnancy in multiple sclerosis. This CDR3 has 13 residues. V lost 4 bases, J lost 3 bases, and 9 bases lay in between. Germline V gene data show CDR1 as SGHDN and CDR2 as FVKESK. Profiling relied on immunoSEQ multiplex PCR, and the TCRdb table lists in-frame clones only, not all of them. Among roughly 99,000 clones, around 92% were seen once, and the ten largest hold around 0.8%. The material was peripheral blood, obtained in the third trimester of pregnancy. The TCR sequence derives from a female donor in good health, enrolled as a control in a pregnancy study. J is TRBJ1-1 and V is TRBV14; D remains unclear. In DNA form, the CDR3 reads TGTGCCAGCAGCCGAGGGAAAGACACTGAAGCTTTCTTT. It translates to CASSRGKDTEAFF.